The clone carrying this TCR beta chain was observed a handful of times. Its antigen remains unidentified. The data derive from a study of beta chain features in type 1 diabetes. The investigators reverse transcribed all of the isolated RNA, so they sequenced expressed TCRB transcripts. Generated by immunoSEQ multiplex PCR, the TCRdb table keeps only in-frame clones and is missing some. The table lists about 160,000 clones, roughly 65% of them singletons. Study-wide findings and caveats: Across all four CD4+ subsets, people with type 1 diabetes showed modestly shorter TCRB CDR3s.

Germline V gene lookup returns CDR1 SQVTM and CDR2 ANQGSEA. The V end lost 8 bases, the J end lost 2 bases, and 11 bases lay between the germline ends. The CDR3 loop spans 12 amino acids. Sequenced input: naive CD4+ T cells from blood. The rearrangement joins TRBV29-1 to TRBJ2-3; D unclear. The TCR was taken from a man in his thirties or forties with type 1 diabetes. CDR3 coding DNA: TGCAGCCTCTCGCCAGTCACAGATACGCAGTATTTT. As protein: CSLSPVTDTQYF.